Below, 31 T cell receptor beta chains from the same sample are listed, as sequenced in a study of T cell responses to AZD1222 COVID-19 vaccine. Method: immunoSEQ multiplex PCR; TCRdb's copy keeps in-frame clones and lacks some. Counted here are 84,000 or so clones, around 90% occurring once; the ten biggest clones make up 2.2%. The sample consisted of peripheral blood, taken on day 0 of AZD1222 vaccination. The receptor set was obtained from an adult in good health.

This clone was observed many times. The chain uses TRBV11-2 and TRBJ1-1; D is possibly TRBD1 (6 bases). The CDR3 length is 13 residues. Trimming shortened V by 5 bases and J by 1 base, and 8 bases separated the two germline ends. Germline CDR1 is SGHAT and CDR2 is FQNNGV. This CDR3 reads CASSQQGNTEAFF. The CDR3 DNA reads TGTGCCAGCAGCCAACAGGGGAACACTGAAGCTTTCTTT. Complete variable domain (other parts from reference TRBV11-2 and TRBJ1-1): EAGVAQSPRYKIIEKRQSVAFWCNPISGHATLYWYQQILGQGPKLLIQFQNNGVVDDSQLPKDRFSAERLKGVDSTLKIQPAKLEDSAVYLCASSQQGNTEAFFGQGTRLTVV.

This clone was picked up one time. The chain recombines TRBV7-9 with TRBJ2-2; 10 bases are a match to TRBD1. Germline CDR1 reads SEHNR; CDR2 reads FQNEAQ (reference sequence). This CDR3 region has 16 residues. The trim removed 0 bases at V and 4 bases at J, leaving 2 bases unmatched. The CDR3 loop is CASSLAGQGSTGELFF. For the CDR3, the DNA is TGTGCCAGCAGCTTAGCGGGACAGGGGAGCACCGGGGAGCTGTTTTTT.

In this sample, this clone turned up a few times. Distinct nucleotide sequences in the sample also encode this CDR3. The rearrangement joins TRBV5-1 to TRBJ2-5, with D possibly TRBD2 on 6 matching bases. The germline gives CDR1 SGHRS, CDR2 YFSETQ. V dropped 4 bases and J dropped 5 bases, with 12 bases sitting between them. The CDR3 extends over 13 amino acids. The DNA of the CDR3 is TGCGCCAGCAGCCTAGGAGGAGGGGAGACCCAGTACTTC. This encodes CASSLGGGETQYF.

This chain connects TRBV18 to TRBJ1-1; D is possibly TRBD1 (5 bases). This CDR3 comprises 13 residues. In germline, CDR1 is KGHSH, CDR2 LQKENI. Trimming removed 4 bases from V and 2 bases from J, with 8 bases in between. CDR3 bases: TGTGCCAGCTCACTTTGGACAAACACTGAAGCTTTCTTT. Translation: CASSLWTNTEAFF.

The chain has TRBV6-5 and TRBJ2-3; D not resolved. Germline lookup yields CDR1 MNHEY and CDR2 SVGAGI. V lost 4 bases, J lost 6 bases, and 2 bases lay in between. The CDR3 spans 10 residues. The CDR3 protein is CASSWDTQYF. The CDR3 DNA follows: TGTGCCAGCAGTTGGGATACGCAGTATTTT.

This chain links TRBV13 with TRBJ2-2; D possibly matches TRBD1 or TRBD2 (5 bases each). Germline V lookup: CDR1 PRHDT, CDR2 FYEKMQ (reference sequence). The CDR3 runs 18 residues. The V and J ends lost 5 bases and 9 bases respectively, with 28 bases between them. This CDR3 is CASSRAGPASSTIRELFF. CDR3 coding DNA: TGTGCCAGCAGCCGGGCAGGGCCGGCTAGCTCAACAATAAGGGAGCTGTTTTTT.

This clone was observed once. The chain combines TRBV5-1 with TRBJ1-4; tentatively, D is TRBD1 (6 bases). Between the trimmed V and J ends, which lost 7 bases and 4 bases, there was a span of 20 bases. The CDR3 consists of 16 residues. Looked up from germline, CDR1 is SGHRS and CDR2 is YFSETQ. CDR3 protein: CASRSPETGLNEKLFF. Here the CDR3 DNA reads TGCGCCAGCCGTTCTCCAGAAACAGGGCTTAATGAAAAACTGTTTTTT. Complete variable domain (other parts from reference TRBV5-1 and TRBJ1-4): KAGVTQTPRYLIKTRGQQVTLSCSPISGHRSVSWYQQTPGQGLQFLFEYFSETQRNKGNFPGRFSGRQFSNSRSEMNVSTLELGDSALYLCASRSPETGLNEKLFFGSGTQLSVL.

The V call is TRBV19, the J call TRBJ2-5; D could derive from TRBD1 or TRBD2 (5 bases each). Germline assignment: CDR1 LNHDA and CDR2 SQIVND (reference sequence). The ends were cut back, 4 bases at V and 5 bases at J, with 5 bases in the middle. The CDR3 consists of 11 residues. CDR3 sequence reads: CASSRGETQYF. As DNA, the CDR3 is TGTGCCAGTAGTAGGGGGGAGACCCAGTACTTC.

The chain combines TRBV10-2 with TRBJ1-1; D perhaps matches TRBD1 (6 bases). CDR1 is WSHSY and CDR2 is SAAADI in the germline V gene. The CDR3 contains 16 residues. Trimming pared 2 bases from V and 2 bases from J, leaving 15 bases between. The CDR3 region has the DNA TGCGCCAGCAGTGAGCCGACCGCAGGGGCAAACACTGAAGCTTTCTTT. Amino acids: CASSEPTAGANTEAFF.

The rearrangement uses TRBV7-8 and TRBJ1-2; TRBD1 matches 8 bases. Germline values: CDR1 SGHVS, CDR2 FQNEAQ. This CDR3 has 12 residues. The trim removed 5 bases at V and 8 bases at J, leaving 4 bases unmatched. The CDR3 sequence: CASSPDRGGYTF. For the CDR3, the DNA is TGTGCCAGCAGCCCCGACAGGGGAGGCTACACCTTC.

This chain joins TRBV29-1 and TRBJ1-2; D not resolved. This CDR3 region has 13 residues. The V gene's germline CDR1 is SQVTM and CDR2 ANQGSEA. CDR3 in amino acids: CSAQDPTSHGYTF. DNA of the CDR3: TGCAGTGCCCAGGACCCAACATCCCATGGCTACACCTTC.

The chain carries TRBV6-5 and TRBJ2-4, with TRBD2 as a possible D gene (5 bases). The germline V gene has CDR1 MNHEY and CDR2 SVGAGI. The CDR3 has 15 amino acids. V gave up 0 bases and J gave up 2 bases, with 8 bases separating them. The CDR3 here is CASSYSTGTKNIQYF. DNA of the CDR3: TGTGCCAGCAGTTACTCGACGGGAACCAAAAACATTCAGTACTTC.

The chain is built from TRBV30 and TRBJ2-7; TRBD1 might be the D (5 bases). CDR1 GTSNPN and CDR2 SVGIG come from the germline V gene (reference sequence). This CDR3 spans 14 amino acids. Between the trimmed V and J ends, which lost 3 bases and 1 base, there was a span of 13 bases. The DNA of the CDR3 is TGTGCCTGGAGGGAAGACAGTGCATCCTACGAGCAGTACTTC. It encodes CAWREDSASYEQYF.

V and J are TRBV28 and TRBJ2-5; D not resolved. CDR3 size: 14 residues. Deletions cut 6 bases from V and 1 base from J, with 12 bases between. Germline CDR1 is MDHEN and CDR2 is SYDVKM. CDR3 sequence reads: CASRPVGPQETQYF. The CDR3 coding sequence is TGTGCCAGCAGGCCGGTAGGGCCCCAAGAGACCCAGTACTTC.

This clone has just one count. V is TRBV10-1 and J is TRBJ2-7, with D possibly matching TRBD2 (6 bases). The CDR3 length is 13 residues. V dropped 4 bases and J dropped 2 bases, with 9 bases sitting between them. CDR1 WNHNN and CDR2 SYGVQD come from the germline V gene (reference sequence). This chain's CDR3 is CASSVGGPYEQYF. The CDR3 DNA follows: TGCGCCAGCAGTGTCGGGGGACCCTACGAGCAGTACTTC.

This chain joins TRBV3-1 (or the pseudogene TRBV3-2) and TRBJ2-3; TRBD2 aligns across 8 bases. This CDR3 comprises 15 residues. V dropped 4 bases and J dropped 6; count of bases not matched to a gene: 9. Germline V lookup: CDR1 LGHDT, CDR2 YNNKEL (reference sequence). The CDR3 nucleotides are TGTGCCAGCAGCCCGGGGGGGCCCCGGAGGGATACGCAGTATTTT. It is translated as CASSPGGPRRDTQYF.

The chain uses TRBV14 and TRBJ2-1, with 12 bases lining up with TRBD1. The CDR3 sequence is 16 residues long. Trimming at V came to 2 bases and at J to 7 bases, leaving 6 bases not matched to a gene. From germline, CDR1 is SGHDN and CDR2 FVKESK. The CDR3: CASSQRPGQGANEQFF. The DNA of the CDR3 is TGTGCCAGCAGCCAACGACCGGGACAGGGGGCGAATGAGCAGTTCTTC.

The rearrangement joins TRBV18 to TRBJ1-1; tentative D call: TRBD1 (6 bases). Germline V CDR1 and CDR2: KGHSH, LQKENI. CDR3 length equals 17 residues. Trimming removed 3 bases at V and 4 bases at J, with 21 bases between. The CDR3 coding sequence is TGTGCCAGCTCACCTTCTAACCCAGGGGTCGGTAGCACTGAAGCTTTCTTT. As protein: CASSPSNPGVGSTEAFF.

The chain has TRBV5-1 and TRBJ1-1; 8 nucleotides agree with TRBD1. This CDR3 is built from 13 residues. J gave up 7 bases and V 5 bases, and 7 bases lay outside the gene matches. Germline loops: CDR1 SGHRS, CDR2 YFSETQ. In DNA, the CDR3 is TGCGCCAGCAGGGAAACAGGGGGGAGTGAAGCTTTCTTT. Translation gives CASRETGGSEAFF.

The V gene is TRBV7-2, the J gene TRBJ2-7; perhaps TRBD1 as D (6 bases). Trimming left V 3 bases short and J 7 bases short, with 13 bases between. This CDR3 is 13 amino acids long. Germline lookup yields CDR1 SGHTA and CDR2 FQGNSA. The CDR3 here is CASSFGQRGEQYF. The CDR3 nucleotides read TGTGCCAGCAGCTTCGGCCAAAGGGGGGAGCAGTACTTC.

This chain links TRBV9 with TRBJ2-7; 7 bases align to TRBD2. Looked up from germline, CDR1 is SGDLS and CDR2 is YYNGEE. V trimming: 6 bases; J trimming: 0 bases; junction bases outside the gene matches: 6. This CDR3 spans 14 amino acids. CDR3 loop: CASTSGGSSYEQYF. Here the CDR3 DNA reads TGTGCCAGCACCTCGGGGGGATCCTCCTACGAGCAGTACTTC.

CDR3 DNA sequence: TGCGCCAGCAGCCAAGATAGCGGCAGGGGACGACATGGCTACACCTTC. Its protein product is CASSQDSGRGRHGYTF. This chain links TRBV4-3 with TRBJ1-2; tentatively, D is TRBD1 (6 bases). Germline CDR1 is LGHNA and CDR2 is YSLEER. Trimming took off 0 bases at V and 6 bases at J, with 17 bases between the two ends. This CDR3 region has 16 residues.

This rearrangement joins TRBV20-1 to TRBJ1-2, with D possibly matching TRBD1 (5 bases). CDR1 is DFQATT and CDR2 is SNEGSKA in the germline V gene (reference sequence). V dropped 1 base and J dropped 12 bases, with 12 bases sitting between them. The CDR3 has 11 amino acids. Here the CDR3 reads CSARGDGLHTF. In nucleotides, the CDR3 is TGCAGTGCTAGAGGGGACGGTCTTCACACCTTC.

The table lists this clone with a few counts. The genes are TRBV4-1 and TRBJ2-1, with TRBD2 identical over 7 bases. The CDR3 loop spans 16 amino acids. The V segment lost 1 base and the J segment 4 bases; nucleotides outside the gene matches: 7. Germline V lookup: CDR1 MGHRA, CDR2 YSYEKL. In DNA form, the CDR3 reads TGCGCCAGCAGCCAAGGTGTGCTAGCGGAGTACAATGAGCAGTTCTTC. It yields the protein CASSQGVLAEYNEQFF.

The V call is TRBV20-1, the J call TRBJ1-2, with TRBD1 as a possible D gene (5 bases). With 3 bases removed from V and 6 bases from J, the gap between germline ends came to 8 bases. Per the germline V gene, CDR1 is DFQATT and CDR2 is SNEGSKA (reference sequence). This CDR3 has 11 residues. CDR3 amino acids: CSASPQDGYTF. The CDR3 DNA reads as TGCAGTGCTAGTCCACAGGATGGCTACACCTTC.

The CDR3 region is CASSRGLNTDTQYF. The DNA for the CDR3 is TGTGCCAGCAGTAGGGGACTTAACACAGATACGCAGTATTTT. The chain employs TRBV27 and TRBJ2-3; possible D gene TRBD2, 6 bases. The CDR3 is 14 residues long. V lost 5 bases, J lost 2 bases, and 11 bases lay in between. Germline CDR1 and CDR2: MNHEY and SMNVEV (reference sequence).

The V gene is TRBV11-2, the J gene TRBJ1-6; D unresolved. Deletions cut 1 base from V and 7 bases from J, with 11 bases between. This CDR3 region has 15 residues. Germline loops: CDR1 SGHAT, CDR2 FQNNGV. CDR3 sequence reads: CASSLAGSLNSPLHF. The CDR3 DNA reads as TGTGCCAGCAGCTTAGCGGGCAGCTTGAATTCACCCCTCCACTTT.

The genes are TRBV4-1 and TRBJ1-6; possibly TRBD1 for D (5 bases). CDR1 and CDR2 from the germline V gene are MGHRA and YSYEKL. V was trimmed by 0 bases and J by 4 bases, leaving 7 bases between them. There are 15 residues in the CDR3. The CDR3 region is CASSQEGPYNSPLHF. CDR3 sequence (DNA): TGCGCCAGCAGCCAAGAGGGGCCATATAATTCACCCCTCCACTTT.

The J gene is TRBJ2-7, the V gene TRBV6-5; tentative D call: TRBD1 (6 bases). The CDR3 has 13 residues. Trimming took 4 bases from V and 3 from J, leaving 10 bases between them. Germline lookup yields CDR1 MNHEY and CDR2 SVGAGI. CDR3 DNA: TGTGCCAGCAGTTCGGGACAAAACTACGAGCAGTACTTC. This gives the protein CASSSGQNYEQYF.

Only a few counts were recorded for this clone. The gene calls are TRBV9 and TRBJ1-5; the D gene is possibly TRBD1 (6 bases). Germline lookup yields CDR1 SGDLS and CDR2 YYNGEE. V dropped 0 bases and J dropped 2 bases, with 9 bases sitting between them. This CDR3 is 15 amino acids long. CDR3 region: CASSVGEGGNQPQHF. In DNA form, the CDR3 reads TGTGCCAGCAGCGTAGGGGAGGGGGGCAATCAGCCCCAGCATTTT.

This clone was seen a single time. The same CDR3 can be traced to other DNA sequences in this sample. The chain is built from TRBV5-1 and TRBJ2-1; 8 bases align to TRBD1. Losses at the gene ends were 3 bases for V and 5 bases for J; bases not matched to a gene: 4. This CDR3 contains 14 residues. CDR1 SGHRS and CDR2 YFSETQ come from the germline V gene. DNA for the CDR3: TGCGCCAGCAGCTCCGGGACAGGTGACAATGAGCAGTTCTTC. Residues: CASSSGTGDNEQFF.